The T cell receptor (beta chain) described here comes from a study of high-grade serous ovarian cancer treatment subgroups. Study background: Mean per sample: around 13,000 reads, 7,400 or so unique TCR beta rearrangements. Study findings and constraints: These tumor repertoires lack spatial information from bulk sequencing. Clonal relatedness tracked neoantigen level, and by trend copy number and mutation load.

Some clones are missing from TCRdb's copy, which holds only in-frame ones; the method was immunoSEQ multiplex PCR. The table includes 10,000 to 12,000 clones, over 65% detected once. The tumor samples were collected prior to definitive surgery or chemotherapy. By proportion, this clone is medium-sized. Its antigen is still unknown. From germline, CDR1 is MNHEY and CDR2 SVGAGI. V lost 10 bases and J lost 5, with 18 bases in between. The length of the CDR3 is 13 residues. J is TRBJ2-7 and V is TRBV6-5; tentatively, D is TRBD1 or TRBD2 (7 bases each). The specimen was tumor tissue. This receptor was obtained from a human donor with high-grade serous ovarian cancer. Here the CDR3 reads CATLGGGYHEQYF. CDR3 sequence (DNA): TGTGCCACCTTGGGAGGGGGCTATCACGAGCAGTACTTC.